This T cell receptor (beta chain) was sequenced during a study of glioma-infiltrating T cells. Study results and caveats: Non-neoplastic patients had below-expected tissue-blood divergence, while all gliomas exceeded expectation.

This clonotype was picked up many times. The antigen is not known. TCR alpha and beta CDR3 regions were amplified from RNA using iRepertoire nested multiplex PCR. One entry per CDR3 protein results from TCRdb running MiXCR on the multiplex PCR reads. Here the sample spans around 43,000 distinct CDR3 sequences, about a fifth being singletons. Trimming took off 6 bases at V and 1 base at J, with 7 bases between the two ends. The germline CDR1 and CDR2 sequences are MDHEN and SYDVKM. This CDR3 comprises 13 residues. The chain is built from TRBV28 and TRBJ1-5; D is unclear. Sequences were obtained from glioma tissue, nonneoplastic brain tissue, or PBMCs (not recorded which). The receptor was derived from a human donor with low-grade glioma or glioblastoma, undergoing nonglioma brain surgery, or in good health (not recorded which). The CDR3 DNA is TGTGCCAGCAGGGTCTGGAGCAATCAGCCCCAGCATTTT. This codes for CASRVWSNQPQHF.